Following are 18 T cell receptor beta chains from one sample sequenced in a study of blood T cell repertoires in COVID-19. Assay used: immunoSEQ multiplex PCR; TCRdb lists only in-frame clones, some missing. This sample carries around 150,000 clones, 80% to 85% of them seen once, and the ten largest clones take 4%. The specimen was peripheral blood. These TCRs come from a woman in her sixties with acute or convalescent COVID-19.

The genes are TRBV15 and TRBJ1-5, with D uncertain. V shed 5 bases and J shed 1 base, with 6 bases lying between them. The CDR3 extends over 13 amino acids. Germline loops: CDR1 LNHNV, CDR2 YYDKDF (reference sequence). CDR3 DNA sequence: TGTGCCACCAGCGGGCAGAGCAATCAGCCCCAGCATTTT. Its translation is CATSGQSNQPQHF. Full variable domain (outside the CDR3, taken from reference TRBV15 and TRBJ1-5): DAMVIQNPRYQVTQFGKPVTLSCSQTLNHNVMYWYQQKSSQAPKLLFHYYDKDFNNEADTPDNFQSRRPNTSFCFLDIRSPGLGDTAMYLCATSGQSNQPQHFGDGTRLSIL.

The gene calls are TRBV6-5 and TRBJ1-5, with D perhaps matching TRBD1 (6 bases). The CDR3 consists of 14 residues. Trimming left V 6 bases short and J 7 bases short, with 16 bases between. Per germline, CDR1 MNHEY and CDR2 SVGAGI. Here the CDR3 DNA reads TGTGCCAGCAGACCGGACAGATCATGGCAGCCCCAGCATTTT. Translated: CASRPDRSWQPQHF.

In its sample, this clone was seen once. V usage is TRBV29-1 and J usage is TRBJ1-1, with D possibly TRBD1 on 5 matching bases. V was pared by 8 bases and J by 2 bases, with 18 bases between. Germline V gene sequence: CDR1 SQVTM, CDR2 ANQGSEA. CDR3 length equals 14 residues. The CDR3 DNA is TGCAGCCCCACTGGGGCACCCCCTAACACTGAAGCTTTCTTT. Its translation is CSPTGAPPNTEAFF.

The chain's CDR3 is CASSYVAGGPGADTQYF. CDR3 nucleotides: TGTGCCAGCAGTTACGTAGCGGGAGGGCCTGGTGCAGATACGCAGTATTTT. The V call is TRBV28, the J call TRBJ2-3, with 11 nucleotides matching TRBD2. The CDR3 runs 17 residues. Germline CDR1 MDHEN, CDR2 SYDVKM. V trimming: 4 bases; J trimming: 4 bases; junction bases outside the gene matches: 10. Filled out from reference TRBV28 and TRBJ2-3, the complete variable domain reads DVKVTQSSRYLVKRTGEKVFLECVQDMDHENMFWYRQDPGLGLRLIYFSYDVKMKEKGDIPEGYSVSREKKERFSLILESASTNQTSMYLCASSYVAGGPGADTQYFGPGTRLTVL.

The genes are TRBV3-1 (or the pseudogene TRBV3-2) and TRBJ1-1; D is unresolved. Germline CDR1 LGHDT, CDR2 YNNKEL (reference sequence). The CDR3 consists of 10 residues. Trimming stripped 8 bases from V and 6 bases from J, with 7 bases between. In DNA, the CDR3 is TGTGCCAGCGCCGGGTCTGAAGCTTTCTTT. Translated: CASAGSEAFF.

The chain carries TRBV19 and TRBJ1-2, with TRBD1 as a possible D gene (6 bases). V was pared by 1 base and J by 2 bases, with 8 bases between. From germline, CDR1 is LNHDA and CDR2 SQIVND (reference sequence). The CDR3 length is 14 residues. This chain's CDR3 is CASSIGQGNYGYTF. DNA of the CDR3: TGTGCCAGTAGTATAGGGCAGGGGAACTATGGCTACACCTTC. Combining the CDR3 with reference TRBV19 and TRBJ1-2 gives the whole variable domain DGGITQSPKYLFRKEGQNVTLSCEQNLNHDAMYWYRQDPGQGLRLIYYSQIVNDFQKGDIAEGYSVSREKKESFPLTVTSAQKNPTAFYLCASSIGQGNYGYTFGSGTRLTVV.

J is TRBJ2-7 and V is TRBV6-5; TRBD1 matches at 11 bases. The length of the CDR3 is 14 residues. CDR1 is MNHEY, CDR2 SVGAGI, per germline. The V segment lost 6 bases and the J segment 6 bases; nucleotides outside the gene matches: 7. CDR3 loop: CASSRDRGSTEQYF. CDR3 bases: TGTGCCAGCAGCCGGGACAGGGGGTCTACCGAGCAGTACTTC.

In its sample, this clone was seen once. The CDR3, as DNA: TGTGCCAGCAGCTTGGCCTTGAACACTGAAGCTTTCTTT. Translated: CASSLALNTEAFF. This sequence joins TRBV7-9 and TRBJ1-1; D is undetermined. The CDR3 length is 13 residues. With 3 bases removed from V and 0 bases from J, the gap between germline ends came to 5 bases. Germline-derived CDR1 and CDR2 are SEHNR and FQNEAQ (reference sequence).

The chain carries TRBV5-6 and TRBJ2-3; 8 positions match TRBD1. Germline assignment: CDR1 SGHDT and CDR2 YYEEEE. This CDR3 is 14 amino acids long. The junction had 5 bases not matched to a gene; V was cut back by 4 bases and J by 4 bases. Here the CDR3 reads CASSLRQGSDTQYF. The CDR3 nucleotides are TGTGCCAGCAGCCTGAGACAGGGGTCAGATACGCAGTATTTT.

The V call is TRBV7-9, the J call TRBJ1-2; the D gene is possibly TRBD1 (6 bases). The CDR3 loop spans 15 amino acids. Trimming removed 6 bases at V and 0 bases at J, with 14 bases between. Germline loops: CDR1 SEHNR, CDR2 FQNEAQ (reference sequence). The CDR3 DNA reads as TGTGCCAGCAGTCGTTGGACAGATGCTAACTATGGCTACACCTTC. Translation gives CASSRWTDANYGYTF.

CDR3 sequence (DNA): TGTGCCAGCAAATTAGGGCAGGGGGTAGGCAATCAGCCCCAGCATTTT. Amino acids: CASKLGQGVGNQPQHF. This chain links TRBV2 with TRBJ1-5; 7 positions agree with TRBD1. The J segment lost 2 bases and the V segment lost 7 bases, leaving 11 bases of the junction unmatched. This CDR3 is built from 16 residues. Germline V lookup: CDR1 SNHLY, CDR2 FYNNEI.

The chain has TRBV19 and TRBJ2-1; D ambiguous. CDR3 length equals 13 residues. Trimming left V 1 base short and J 7 bases short, with 8 bases between. Germline V gene lookup returns CDR1 LNHDA and CDR2 SQIVND (reference sequence). The DNA of the CDR3 is TGTGCCAGTAGTATAGGAAACAGAAATGAGCAGTTCTTC. Its protein product is CASSIGNRNEQFF.

This clone was counted a single time. V is TRBV19 and J is TRBJ1-6, with TRBD1 identical over 7 bases. The CDR3 totals 17 residues. Looked up from germline, CDR1 is LNHDA and CDR2 is SQIVND (reference sequence). The V gene end was trimmed by 4 bases and the J gene end by 7 bases; junction bases not matched to a gene: 13. CDR3 DNA: TGTGCCAGTAGTAGGGACAGCCTGAATTTTCCGAATTCACCCCTCCACTTT. It yields the protein CASSRDSLNFPNSPLHF.

The chain carries TRBV19 and TRBJ1-5; D gene unclear. V was cut by 3 bases and J by 0 bases, with 9 bases left in between. Germline CDR1 and CDR2: LNHDA and SQIVND (reference sequence). The CDR3 has 15 amino acids. Here the CDR3 reads CASSILVYSNQPQHF. The CDR3 DNA reads TGTGCCAGTAGTATTTTAGTCTATAGCAATCAGCCCCAGCATTTT.

This chain links TRBV10-3 with TRBJ1-6; 10 bases line up with TRBD1. This CDR3 has 12 amino acids. In germline, CDR1 is ENHRY, CDR2 SYGVKD. The trim removed 8 bases at V and 8 bases at J, leaving 0 bases unmatched. As DNA, the CDR3 is TGTGCCATCGGGACAGGGGATTCACCCCTCCACTTT. Its translation is CAIGTGDSPLHF.

The chain recombines TRBV27 with TRBJ1-5; TRBD1 matches at 9 bases. Losses at the gene ends were 6 bases for V and 0 bases for J; bases not matched to a gene: 9. The germline V gene has CDR1 MNHEY and CDR2 SMNVEV (reference sequence). The CDR3 runs to 17 residues. The CDR3 loop reads CASRRTGGAGSNQPQHF. CDR3 nucleotides: TGTGCCAGCAGACGAACAGGGGGCGCAGGTAGCAATCAGCCCCAGCATTTT.

This sequence joins TRBV29-1 and TRBJ1-4; D might be TRBD1 (5 bases). The V gene's germline CDR1 is SQVTM and CDR2 ANQGSEA. This CDR3 is built from 13 residues. Trimming cost V 4 bases and J 10 bases, with 16 bases left between them. Here the CDR3 reads CSVGSGTIGKLFF. The CDR3 region has the DNA TGCAGCGTTGGGTCAGGGACTATCGGAAAACTGTTTTTT.

The rearrangement links TRBV29-1 to TRBJ1-2, with D perhaps TRBD1 (6 bases). With 7 bases removed from V and 8 bases from J, the gap between germline ends came to 17 bases. Germline V lookup: CDR1 SQVTM, CDR2 ANQGSEA. The CDR3 length is 12 residues. CDR3 residues: CSATGTVRGYTF. The CDR3, as DNA: TGCAGCGCCACAGGGACGGTCCGGGGCTACACCTTC.